This TCR beta chain was sequenced in a study of Ad26.COV2.S vaccination and SARS-CoV-2 variants. Overall study: Administration of Ad26.COV2.S was intramuscular, either once or twice 56 days apart.

Regarding treatment: over 15 received Ad26.COV2.S at low or high dose, single or two shots; about 5 received placebo; per-sample allocation not given. Specimens were obtained on day 63 following the first vaccine or placebo injection. Expressing Wuhan-strain SARS-CoV-2 spike, an Ad26 vector served as the vaccine. Germline V lookup: CDR1 SGHRS, CDR2 YFSETQ. The CDR3 consists of 14 residues. Trimming cost V 3 bases and J 3 bases, with 12 bases left between them. Sequenced by immunoSEQ multiplex PCR; TCRdb stores in-frame clones only, minus some. The profile covers 350,000 to 400,000 clones, with 70% to 90% appearing a single time and approximately 3.7% taken by the ten largest. Study conclusions and caveats: The TCR breadth and depth analyses may have produced an underestimate of total T cell responses. Reportedly, spike-specific CD8+ and CD4+ T cell responses achieved substantial breadth once vaccination had taken place.

Note on this clone: No antigen is known for it.

The sample here was peripheral blood, taken in a trial of Ad26.COV2.S vaccine versus placebo. The source is a person between 18 and 59 years old who received the Ad26.COV2.S COVID-19 vaccine or a placebo. The chain links TRBV5-1 to TRBJ1-1; maybe TRBD1 (5 bases). The CDR3 region is CASSSQTTDTEAFF. The CDR3 coding sequence is TGCGCCAGCAGCTCACAGACGACAGACACTGAAGCTTTCTTT.